This T cell receptor (beta chain) was profiled in a study of blood T cells in healthy people across ages. Study-wide background: Researchers report that template switching captured about one barcoded beta molecule per two T cells. General study findings and limits: Both higher diversity and more naive CD4+ cells marked long-lived donors when set against aged donors. Per million T cells, TCR beta diversity dropped about linearly as age rose.

Trimming shortened V by 3 bases and J by 5 bases, and 2 bases separated the two germline ends. Germline CDR1 reads SSHAT; CDR2 reads FNYEAQ (reference sequence). The CDR3 consists of 12 residues. This clonotype was found a few times. The target antigen is unknown. Using a J-beta primer mix together with a sample-barcoded 5' primer, a second PCR was run for roughly 6 to 12 cycles. Each cDNA molecule, via a template-switch adaptor with 12 random nucleotides, was tagged. TCRdb called the 5' RACE reads again in MiXCR, with one record for every CDR3 protein. The sample consists of approximately 800,000 distinct CDR3 sequences, around 34% of them appearing once.

The specimen was blood. The sequence came from a man aged 18 to 29 in good health. The V gene is TRBV7-7, the J gene TRBJ1-6; D remains unclear. The CDR3 nucleotides are TGTGCCAGCAGCTTTAATAATTCACCCCTCCACTTT. Translating gives CASSFNNSPLHF.